This paragraph covers one TCR beta chain sequence. The data are from a study of cytotoxic CD8 clonotypes in ibrutinib-treated CLL. Data came from immunoSEQ multiplex PCR; TCRdb stores just in-frame clones and leaves some out. The sample carries about 150,000 clones, roughly three quarters recorded once. Germline CDR1 reads GTSNPN; CDR2 reads SVGIG (reference sequence). The CDR3 runs 13 residues. V lost 0 bases and J lost 5, with 8 bases in between. This receptor was taken from a human donor with chronic lymphocytic leukemia. This sequence joins TRBV30 and TRBJ2-1; no firm D call. Sample: PBMCs, taken after 12 months of ibrutinib treatment. The CDR3: CAWSVQSDNEQFF. CDR3 nucleotides: TGTGCCTGGAGTGTACAAAGCGACAATGAGCAGTTCTTC.